The rows below give T cell receptor beta chains drawn from one sample of a study of shared clonotypes between healthy human individuals. Clones were read by immunoSEQ multiplex PCR, and TCRdb kept only the in-frame ones, dropping some. The sample shows millions of clones, roughly 94% of them seen only once. The sequenced sample was naive CD4+ T cells sorted from blood. All receptors come from a young man in good health. The CDR3 runs from the conserved cysteine through the conserved F or W. Not all rows give a size; the values are once, few, many and, for expanded clones, a class.

TRBV6-6	once	TRBJ1-6	CASSTRGAGDSPLHF
TRBV10-3	.	TRBJ1-3	CAISGSVSSGNTIYF
TRBV2	.	TRBJ1-1	CASSDRSASPSGAFF
TRBV5-1	.	TRBJ2-7	CASSLGRGLIYEQYF
TRBV2	few	TRBJ1-5	CASSAQGDSNQPQHF
TRBV5-1	.	TRBJ2-3	CASSLTTDTQYF
TRBV6-1	.	TRBJ1-1	CASSAFNTEAFF
TRBV5-1	.	TRBJ2-7	CASSTGVYEQYF
TRBV2	.	TRBJ1-2	CASALEGQNYGYTF
TRBV7-2	.	TRBJ1-5	CASTFGINQPQHF
TRBV5-1	.	TRBJ1-2	CASSLSSGQSYGYTF
TRBV7-9	.	TRBJ2-3	CASSLVLAADTQYF
TRBV7-7	.	TRBJ2-5	CASESGGTQYF
TRBV5-1	once	TRBJ2-5	CASSSQGPQETQYF
TRBV18	.	TRBJ1-1	CASSQNGAAGTEAFF
TRBV21-1	.	TRBJ1-6	CASSTDRGNNSPLHF
TRBV18	.	TRBJ2-7	CASSPPNPSSYEQYF
TRBV2	.	TRBJ2-5	CASSGDSYQETQYF
TRBV7-3	.	TRBJ2-7	CAGRGGRSYEQYF
TRBV1	.	TRBJ2-3	CTSSHTNISIAEFSTDTQYF
TRBV7-8	.	TRBJ2-7	CASSSAGAYAGSYEQYF
TRBV9	.	TRBJ1-2	CASSVGEKTYGYTF
TRBV10-2	.	TRBJ1-5	CASSRQGLNQPQHF
TRBV18	.	TRBJ2-7	CASSITGKGYEQYF
TRBV28	once	TRBJ2-2	CASSWGPGELFF
TRBV6-1	.	TRBJ1-2	CASSDSGGYGYTF
TRBV27	.	TRBJ2-4	CASSSYMHLEGMNIQYF
TRBV7-9	.	TRBJ2-7	CASSFRTGVNEQYF
TRBV19	.	TRBJ2-7	CASSDPGLIYEQYF
TRBV18	once	TRBJ2-1	CASSRLSNEQFF
TRBV5-4	.	TRBJ2-1	CASSPAGERNEQFF
TRBV30	.	TRBJ2-1	CAWRGRREDPYNEQFF
TRBV13	.	TRBJ2-7	CASSFIADGEQYF
TRBV30	.	TRBJ2-7	CAWSPGLRDQYF
TRBV25-1	.	TRBJ2-7	CASSANRGGGYEQYF
TRBV2	.	TRBJ2-1	CASSVNGGGYNEQFF
TRBV5-4	.	TRBJ1-1	CASSTDLNTEAFF
TRBV11-2	.	TRBJ1-3	CASSLVAGSSGNTIYF
TRBV10-1	.	TRBJ1-6	CASSPGSGVRDSPLHF
TRBV20-1	.	TRBJ1-1	CSARRKSEAFF
TRBV7-8	.	TRBJ1-1	CASSLHPKNTEAFF
TRBV7-2	.	TRBJ1-2	CASSLDTTGAAYGYTF
TRBV7-2	.	TRBJ2-1	CASRAGGGKNNEQFF
TRBV18	.	TRBJ1-4	CASSPPGGQEKLFF
TRBV19	.	TRBJ2-5	CASSSPGQGLGSQYF
TRBV25-1	.	TRBJ2-3	CASSELAGDTDTQYF
TRBV11-2	.	TRBJ2-5	CASSLGGTKQETQYF
TRBV4-1	.	TRBJ2-5	CASSRGLRETQYF
TRBV27	.	TRBJ2-7	CASRLTAGQGVSEQYF
TRBV29-1	.	TRBJ2-3	CSASSTDTQYF
TRBV19	.	TRBJ2-2	CALSVRNTGELFF
TRBV7-9	.	TRBJ1-2	CASSLQANYGYTF
TRBV2	once	TRBJ1-1	CASSVLGGRTNTEAFF
TRBV2	.	TRBJ2-5	CASTPEISETQYF
TRBV14	.	TRBJ2-6	CASSQQPFFGGANVLTF